One sample yielded the 13 T cell receptor beta chains listed below, sequenced in a study of glioma-infiltrating T cells. Using RNA template, CDR3s of TCR alpha and beta were amplified with iRepertoire arm-PCR. MiXCR, applied by TCRdb to the multiplex PCR reads, yields one record per CDR3 protein. The sample carries approximately 140,000 distinct CDR3 sequences, 24% recorded once. Sequenced material: glioma tissue, nonneoplastic brain tissue, or PBMCs (not recorded which). All receptors derive from a human donor with low-grade glioma or glioblastoma, undergoing nonglioma brain surgery, or in good health (not recorded which).

J is TRBJ2-1 and V is TRBV20-1; no firm D call. Germline lookup yields CDR1 DFQATT and CDR2 SNEGSKA (reference sequence). The V and J ends lost 3 bases and 0 bases respectively, with 9 bases between them. This CDR3 contains 14 residues. CDR3 nucleotide sequence: TGCAGTGCTAGGGACCAGAGCTCCTACAATGAGCAGTTCTTC. Amino acid sequence: CSARDQSSYNEQFF.

This clonotype was found a few times. V gene TRBV7-2 combines with J gene TRBJ2-3; no firm D call. Germline CDR1 is SGHTA and CDR2 is FQGNSA. The CDR3 length is 15 residues. Trimming cost V 1 base and J 0 bases, with 8 bases left between them. For the CDR3, the DNA is TGTGCCAGCAGCTTAGACGTGGGGAGCACAGATACGCAGTATTTT. Its translation is CASSLDVGSTDTQYF.

With respect to this clonotype: This may be a read error: a much more frequent sequence differs by one nucleotide. V is TRBV27 and J is TRBJ1-5; D call uncertain. From germline, CDR1 is MNHEY and CDR2 SMNVEV (reference sequence). The CDR3 consists of 15 residues. Trimming cost V 1 base and J 7 bases, with 14 bases left between them. The CDR3 sequence is CASSLWVLGNQPQHF. CDR3 DNA sequence: TGTGCCAGCAGTTTATGGGTTCTCGGGAACCAGCCCCAGCATTTT.

The chain couples TRBV5-4 to TRBJ2-7, with D perhaps matching TRBD1 (6 bases). CDR3 size: 13 residues. V lost 3 bases and J 2 bases, leaving 9 bases between the germline ends. Germline CDR1 reads SGHNT; CDR2 reads YYREEE (reference sequence). The DNA of the CDR3 is TGTGCCAGCAGCTCCCCAGGGGCCTACGAGCAGTACGTC. It translates to CASSSPGAYEQYV.

This clonotype was detected a few times. V and J are TRBV6-1 and TRBJ2-5, with 11 bases identical to TRBD1. Trimming cost V 6 bases and J 4 bases; bases outside gene matches: 7. The length of the CDR3 is 15 residues. The germline gives CDR1 MNHNS, CDR2 SASEGT. CDR3 region: CASSRTGGGGETQYF. Written as DNA, the CDR3 is TGTGCCAGCAGCCGGACAGGGGGCGGGGGAGAGACCCAGTACTTC.

This clonotype was recorded many times. V gene TRBV6-1 combines with J gene TRBJ2-5; D could derive from TRBD1 or TRBD2 (5 bases each). In germline, CDR1 is MNHNS, CDR2 SASEGT. This CDR3 spans 14 amino acids. The V gene lost 1 base and the J gene lost 4 bases, with 10 bases spanning the gap. CDR3 coding DNA: TGTGCCAGCAGTGAAGGGGGGTGGGCAGAGACCCAGTACTTC. Protein product: CASSEGGWAETQYF.

This clonotype has a count of ten or more. This sequence joins TRBV6-2 or TRBV6-3 and TRBJ2-7; D gene unclear. CDR1 is MNHEY and CDR2 is SVGEGT in the germline V gene. The CDR3 contains 15 residues. V gave up 5 bases and J gave up 3 bases, with 17 bases separating them. CDR3 DNA: TGTGCCAGCAGTCCGAAGGACCCCCGCCGCTACGAGCAGTACGTC. It yields the protein CASSPKDPRRYEQYV.

The gene calls are TRBV3-1 and TRBJ2-1, with 8 bases fitting TRBD2. V was clipped by 4 bases and J by 7 bases; unmatched bases: 15. This CDR3 is 17 amino acids long. CDR1 and CDR2 (germline): LGHDT, YNNKEL (reference sequence). In DNA, the CDR3 is TGTGCCAGCAGCCTCCCTCTCACAGCGGGGGCCGGGAATGAGCAGTTCTTC. This codes for CASSLPLTAGAGNEQFF.

This chain uses TRBV27 with TRBJ1-1; D may be TRBD1 (5 bases). Germline assignment: CDR1 MNHEY and CDR2 SMNVEV (reference sequence). Between the trimmed V and J ends, which lost 9 bases and 1 base, there was a span of 18 bases. The CDR3 extends over 15 amino acids. The CDR3 DNA reads as TGTGCCAGTGCACGGGGGATGTCTGAGAACACTGAAGCTTTCTTT. The encoded protein is CASARGMSENTEAFF.

This clonotype was seen at least ten times. The rearrangement links TRBV7-3 to TRBJ2-3; no firm D call. Between the trimmed V and J ends, which lost 0 bases and 6 bases, there was a span of 10 bases. The CDR3 runs to 14 residues. Germline loops: CDR1 SGHTA, CDR2 FQGTGA. DNA of the CDR3: TGTGCCAGCAGCTTAACGGTCGGGCGGGATACGCAGTATTTT. Protein: CASSLTVGRDTQYF. Filled out from reference TRBV7-3 and TRBJ2-3, the complete variable domain reads GAGVSQTPSNKVTEKGKYVELRCDPISGHTALYWYRQSLGQGPEFLIYFQGTGAADDSGLPNDRFFAVRPEGSVSTLKIQRTERGDSAVYLCASSLTVGRDTQYFGPGTRLTVL.

The V call is TRBV6-1, the J call TRBJ2-2; D may be TRBD1 (5 bases). The CDR3 has 15 residues. CDR1 is MNHNS and CDR2 is SASEGT in the germline V gene. The V and J ends lost 8 bases and 4 bases respectively, with 17 bases between them. The CDR3 sequence is CASGTSGMSTGELFF. CDR3 nucleotides: TGTGCCAGCGGCACTTCAGGGATGAGCACCGGGGAGCTGTTTTTT.

This rearrangement joins TRBV16 to TRBJ1-1; D possibly corresponds to TRBD1 (6 bases). V lost 3 bases, J lost 5 bases, and 13 bases lay in between. Germline lookup yields CDR1 KGHSY and CDR2 FQNENV. The CDR3 consists of 14 residues. The CDR3 coding sequence is TGTGCCAGCAGCCATACCACAGGGCGGACTGAAGCTTTCTTT. Translated: CASSHTTGRTEAFF. Full variable domain (rest looked up from reference TRBV16 and TRBJ1-1): GEEVAQTPKHLVRGEGQKAKLYCAPIKGHSYVFWYQQVLKNEFKFLISFQNENVFDETGMPKERFSAKCLPNSPCSLEIQATKLEDSAVYFCASSHTTGRTEAFFGQGTRLTVV.

This clonotype was detected many times. DNA of the CDR3: TGTGCCAGCAGTTACTCGAGTCAACGGAATTCACCCCTCCACTTT. Protein: CASSYSSQRNSPLHF. The chain links TRBV6-2 or TRBV6-3 to TRBJ1-6; D unresolved. Germline-derived CDR1 and CDR2 are MNHEY and SVGEGT. The CDR3 length is 15 residues. V lost 0 bases and J lost 7, with 10 bases in between.